This TCR beta chain was observed in a study of T cells after posttransplantation cyclophosphamide. Study-level points and caveats: Recipient CMV seropositivity and CMV reactivation strongly tracked TRB clonality. Later post-transplant blood repertoires were often dominated by donor CD8+ memory clones.

The table came from immunoSEQ multiplex PCR; TCRdb's copy has only in-frame clones and leaves some out. The repertoire holds some 45,000 clones, roughly 87% seen once, with 2% to 3% in the top ten. Germline V gene lookup returns CDR1 MNHNS and CDR2 SASEGT. The J segment lost 5 bases and the V segment lost 6 bases, leaving 7 bases of the junction unmatched. The CDR3 totals 14 residues. About this clone: Its antigen remains unidentified.

Treatment was busulfan-fludarabine conditioning, a marrow graft, and cyclophosphamide on days +3 and +4. The receptor was isolated from a male patient between 60 and 69 years old who received an allogeneic stem cell transplant from a related donor and was CMV-positive. A subset of T cells may come from the graft donor. V usage is TRBV6-1 and J usage is TRBJ2-3, with 8 bases identical to TRBD2. The sequences come from PBMCs, collected 55 to 70 days after allogeneic stem cell transplant with posttransplant cyclophosphamide. The CDR3 nucleotides read TGTGCCAGCAGACGCTCGGGGGGGGAAGATACGCAGTATTTT. This gives the protein CASRRSGGEDTQYF.